These 10 T cell receptor beta chains were all obtained from the same sample, sequenced in a study of T-cell reconstitution after alpha-beta-depleted transplantation in children. Unique molecular identifiers were incorporated into the prepared TCRbeta library. Via MiXCR, TCRdb re-called the PCR reads, giving one row per CDR3 protein. The sample comprises 440,000 or so distinct CDR3 sequences, 43% of which are singletons, and under 30% rests with the top ten. The sample was PBMCs, taken before TCRalphabeta/CD19-depleted stem cell transplant. The source is a girl under 10 years old with aplastic anemia, due to receive a stem cell transplant.

V gene TRBV6-1 combines with J gene TRBJ2-7, with 9 bases fitting TRBD1. The V gene's germline CDR1 is MNHNS and CDR2 SASEGT. The CDR3 totals 15 residues. Trimming removed 6 bases from V and 3 bases from J; junction bases left unmatched: 9. DNA for the CDR3: TGTGCCAGCAGCTCTGGACAGGGGAATCGCTACGAGCAGTACTTC. Its protein product is CASSSGQGNRYEQYF.

The chain combines TRBV20-1 with TRBJ2-3; D is uncertain. CDR1 and CDR2 from the germline V gene are DFQATT and SNEGSKA (reference sequence). This CDR3 is built from 12 residues. Trimming took off 0 bases at V and 6 bases at J, with 7 bases between the two ends. CDR3 residues: CSARELMDTQYF. Written as DNA, the CDR3 is TGCAGTGCTAGAGAATTGATGGATACGCAGTATTTT.

This chain links TRBV5-5 with TRBJ1-1, with D uncertain. Germline CDR1 and CDR2: SGHKS and YYEKEE (reference sequence). The CDR3 is 14 residues long. The germline V and J ends were trimmed by 0 bases and 4 bases, with 10 bases remaining between them. CDR3 in DNA: TGTGCCAGCAGCTTGGGGAGGGAGGGCACTGAAGCTTTCTTT. It encodes CASSLGREGTEAFF. Full variable domain (missing parts from reference TRBV5-5 and TRBJ1-1): DAGVTQSPTHLIKTRGQQVTLRCSPISGHKSVSWYQQVLGQGPQFIFQYYEKEERGRGNFPDRFSARQFPNYSSELNVNALLLGDSALYLCASSLGREGTEAFFGQGTRLTVV.

This clonotype showed up just a few times. The chain joins TRBV29-1 to TRBJ1-1, with D unresolved. V lost 3 bases, J lost 1 base, and 24 bases lay in between. The CDR3 spans 18 residues. CDR1 and CDR2 (germline): SQVTM, ANQGSEA. CDR3 coding DNA: TGCAGCGTTGAGGAAGTTGACGACGGGCCGTTTGAGAACACTGAAGCTTTCTTT. Amino acid sequence: CSVEEVDDGPFENTEAFF.

This sequence joins TRBV9 and TRBJ2-1; 9 nucleotides align to TRBD2. Looked up from germline, CDR1 is SGDLS and CDR2 is YYNGEE. Trimming took 0 bases from V and 6 from J; bases not matched to a gene: 16. The CDR3 covers 19 residues. The CDR3 is CASSVVGQPSGMGGNEQFF. Here the CDR3 DNA reads TGTGCCAGCAGCGTAGTGGGCCAACCTAGCGGGATGGGGGGCAATGAGCAGTTCTTC.

The chain joins TRBV20-1 to TRBJ2-1; the match to TRBD2 covers 13 bases. The V segment lost 3 bases and the J segment 7 bases; nucleotides outside the gene matches: 6. CDR1 and CDR2 (germline): DFQATT, SNEGSKA (reference sequence). The CDR3 has 15 residues. For the CDR3, the DNA is TGCAGTGCTAGTAGGACTAGCGGGAGAAAGAATGAGCAGTTCTTC. Protein: CSASRTSGRKNEQFF.

The chain employs TRBV3-1 and TRBJ2-1; TRBD2 matches 12 bases. CDR3 length: 17 residues. Looked up from germline, CDR1 is LGHDT and CDR2 is YNNKEL (reference sequence). Losses at the gene ends were 4 bases for V and 3 bases for J; bases not matched to a gene: 7. Here the CDR3 reads CASSLYRGLAGYNEQFF. CDR3 in DNA: TGTGCCAGCAGCCTTTACCGGGGACTAGCGGGCTACAATGAGCAGTTCTTC.

This sequence joins TRBV5-1 and TRBJ2-1; 12 bases line up with TRBD2. The CDR3 totals 17 residues. The V and J ends lost 4 bases and 2 bases, in that order; junction bases with no gene match: 7. Germline V gene lookup returns CDR1 SGHRS and CDR2 YFSETQ. In DNA form, the CDR3 reads TGCGCCAGCAGCCCTAGCGGGGGGGCTGGGACCTACAATGAGCAGTTCTTC. This encodes CASSPSGGAGTYNEQFF.

CDR3 bases: TGTGCCAGCAGGACATTGGATTCACCCCTCCACTTT. Translation gives CASRTLDSPLHF. The chain uses TRBV27 and TRBJ1-6; D call uncertain. Trimming took 6 bases from V and 8 from J, leaving 8 bases between them. The CDR3 is made up of 12 amino acids. CDR1 MNHEY and CDR2 SMNVEV come from the germline V gene (reference sequence).

This clonotype was seen just once. The chain joins TRBV11-1 to TRBJ2-7; no reliable D call. CDR1 and CDR2 (germline): SGHAT, FQDESV (reference sequence). Trimming shortened V by 1 base and J by 1 base, and 8 bases separated the two germline ends. The CDR3 runs to 14 residues. DNA for the CDR3: TGTGCCAGCAGCTTAGACGTCAGTTCCTACGAGCAGTACTTC. It specifies CASSLDVSSYEQYF.